This TCR beta chain appears in the sequencing data of a study of blood T cells in healthy people across ages. Trimming removed 5 bases from V and 2 bases from J, with 13 bases in between. CDR3 size: 14 residues. Germline values: CDR1 SNHLY, CDR2 FYNNEI. Then a second PCR, running about 6 to 12 cycles, was carried out with a sample-barcoded 5' primer and a J-beta primer mix. TCRdb reprocessed the 5' RACE reads via MiXCR and lists one record per CDR3 protein. This table holds over 1,500,000 distinct CDR3 sequences, roughly 52% found once. This clonotype was counted once. The rearrangement links TRBV2 to TRBJ2-7, with no clear D. The sequence was collected from a woman aged 40 to 55 in good health. Sequenced material: blood. CDR3 in DNA: TGTGCCAGCAGTACAGAGACAATAGCCTACGAGCAGTACTTC. Amino acid sequence: CASSTETIAYEQYF.